This TCR beta chain was captured in a study of OX40 agonist ivuxolimab in advanced cancers. Concerning the study at large: The costimulatory receptor OX40 (CD134) was targeted by ivuxolimab, a fully human IgG2 agonistic monoclonal antibody. The monotherapy dose-escalation portion (N ≈ 50 patients) of the phase I ivuxolimab trial is reported in the paper. Intravenous ivuxolimab was administered to patients every 2 weeks at six dose levels: 0.01, 0.1, 0.3, 1.5, 3 and 10 mg/kg. Partial responses occurred in three dose-escalation patients: two with cutaneous melanoma and one with hepatocellular carcinoma. Of the roughly 53 patients in dose escalation, some 20 had hepatocellular carcinoma, some 15 had melanoma, 9 had renal cell carcinoma and 9 had head and neck cancer. Patients were allowed to have had prior anti-PD-1, anti-PD-L1 or anti-CTLA-4 therapy, and approximately 40% of the dose-escalation patients had previously received checkpoint inhibitors. In the dose-escalation cohort, 82.7% of patients were male, and the mean age was roughly 60 years, with a range of 23 to 79. The point of sequencing TCRbeta in the periphery was to test whether ivuxolimab changed TCR sequence diversity and drove clonal T-cell expansion. What the research found in general, with its limitations: Low levels of normalized T-cell clonal expansion were also seen in some nonresponding patients. Clonal expansion of both CD4+ and CD8+ blood T cells was observed from baseline to week 6 at doses 0.1 to 3.0 mg/kg. In the 0.1-3.0 mg/kg groups, partial responders were among the patients with the lowest normalized peripheral clonal expansion, particularly in CD8+ T cells. After ivuxolimab, expanded clones were on average more numerous among CD8+ T cells than among CD4+ T cells. Antigen specificity was not determined for the clonally expanded peripheral T cells.

According to the germline V gene, CDR1 reads SNHLY and CDR2 reads FYNNEI. Trimming removed 0 bases from V and 5 bases from J; the gene matches leave 7 bases unexplained. The CDR3 runs 15 amino acids, cysteine and phenylalanine included. Only the CDR3 DNA is retained, 45 bases long and in frame from the first base. Patients with autoimmune disease history or receiving systemic immunosuppression were excluded from the trial. In every dose cohort, peripheral blood was drawn for TCR sequencing at baseline, cycle 4 day 1, and cycle 7 day 1. Samples came from an open-label, multicenter, first-in-human phase I dose-escalation trial of ivuxolimab. Adults with locally advanced or metastatic head and neck squamous cell, hepatocellular, melanoma or renal cell carcinoma were enrolled in the trial. Before TCR sequencing, CD4+ T cells and CD8+ T cells were sorted from peripheral blood as separate populations. For sequencing of the TCRbeta CDR3 region, genomic DNA was extracted from the sorted cells. The immunoSEQ Assay was used for sequencing of TCRbeta CDR3 regions. As stored in TCRdb, this immuneACCESS dataset retains in-frame rearrangements with V and J assigned. A fraction of the clones does not appear; measured against another copy, unresolved V genes explain less than half of the discrepancy, and the remainder lacks a known reason. This sample has roughly 50,000 clones in its table, and about 81% of those were observed once. Around 7.8% of the sample is held by the ten biggest clonotypes.

About this clone itself: Its cognate antigen has yet to be identified. Base qualities are not at hand, and no much larger clone is one base apart.

The clonotype originates from an adult with an advanced solid tumor such as melanoma, head and neck, liver or kidney cancer. The chain couples TRBV2 to TRBJ2-7, and TRBD1 matches 7 of the central bases. The sequences come from CD4+ or CD8+ T cells sorted from blood, collected in a trial of the OX40 agonist ivuxolimab. CDR3 loop: CASSEALQGLDEQYF. In nucleotides, the sequence is TGTGCCAGCAGTGAAGCGCTACAGGGGTTGGACGAGCAGTACTTC.